These 26 T cell receptor beta chains were all obtained from the same sample, sequenced in a study of CD8+ T cells in alopecia areata. Sequencing relied on a cDNA template that was reverse transcribed from extracted RNA. Generated by immunoSEQ multiplex PCR, the TCRdb table keeps only in-frame clones and is missing some. The table shows roughly 220,000 clones, with more than 55% occurring only once. The treatment here: oral pan-JAK inhibitor, 5-10 mg twice daily. The source was CD4+ T cells sorted from blood, collected at approximately week 44, from a patient treated with tofacitinib. The receptors come from a human donor with alopecia areata.

CDR3 bases: TGTGCCACCAGCGCAGGGGGCTTTTATGAGCAGTTCTTC. Translating gives CATSAGGFYEQFF. V usage is TRBV15 and J usage is TRBJ2-1; 8 bases agree with TRBD1. Germline V gives CDR1 LNHNV, CDR2 YYDKDF (reference sequence). Trimming at V came to 5 bases and at J to 8 bases, leaving 5 bases not matched to a gene. The CDR3 sequence is 13 residues long.

This clone appeared a few times. The V gene is TRBV28, the J gene TRBJ2-3; tentatively, D is TRBD2 (7 bases). CDR3 length: 14 residues. Germline CDR1 reads MDHEN; CDR2 reads SYDVKM. Trimming removed 6 bases at V and 8 bases at J, with 18 bases between. CDR3 coding DNA: TGTGCCAGCAGCTTACGAGGGGGGGCCGGTACGCAGTATTTT. It is translated as CASSLRGGAGTQYF.

V and J are TRBV21-1 and TRBJ2-5; no DNA check was done on the table's D call, TRBD1. TRBV21-1 is marked as a pseudogene. The CDR3 consists of 13 residues. Written as DNA, the CDR3 is TGTGCCAGCCGGGACAGAACTAAAGAGACCCAGTACTTC. Its translation: CASRDRTKETQYF.

The chain has TRBV5-1 and TRBJ1-6; a weak D match, TRBD1 (6 bases). This CDR3 has 14 amino acids. Germline loops: CDR1 SGHRS, CDR2 YFSETQ. V was clipped by 4 bases and J by 7 bases, with 12 bases between them. CDR3 bases: TGCGCCAGCAGCCCAGGGGACGGAAATTCACCCCTCCACTTT. This encodes CASSPGDGNSPLHF. The full variable domain, with the rest looked up from reference TRBV5-1 and TRBJ1-6, is KAGVTQTPRYLIKTRGQQVTLSCSPISGHRSVSWYQQTPGQGLQFLFEYFSETQRNKGNFPGRFSGRQFSNSRSEMNVSTLELGDSALYLCASSPGDGNSPLHFGNGTRLTVT.

The gene calls are TRBV10-3 and TRBJ2-1; no definite D call. The V and J ends lost 4 bases and 5 bases respectively, with 3 bases between them. The CDR3 extends over 11 amino acids. Germline V gene data show CDR1 as ENHRY and CDR2 as SYGVKD. The CDR3 spells CAISVNNEQFF. The CDR3 DNA reads TGTGCCATCAGTGTGAACAATGAGCAGTTCTTC.

The chain carries TRBV29-1 and TRBJ2-2; possibly TRBD1 or TRBD2 for D (5 bases each). Germline CDR1 is SQVTM and CDR2 is ANQGSEA. CDR3 length: 18 residues. Trimming cost V 4 bases and J 1 base, with 22 bases left between them. The CDR3, as DNA: TGCAGCGTTGGAAGGGAAGAAACCGGGACGGTGAACACCGGGGAGCTGTTTTTT. As protein: CSVGREETGTVNTGELFF.

The chain carries TRBV7-2 and TRBJ1-2; a weak D match, TRBD1 (5 bases). Trimming shortened V by 1 base and J by 4 bases, and 7 bases separated the two germline ends. Germline V CDR1 and CDR2: SGHTA, FQGNSA. The CDR3 totals 13 residues. CDR3 sequence reads: CASSLEGFYGYTF. The CDR3 coding sequence is TGTGCCAGCAGCTTAGAGGGGTTCTATGGCTACACCTTC.

The chain couples TRBV7-2 to TRBJ2-5; the D gene is possibly TRBD2 (7 bases). The CDR3 totals 16 residues. Germline V lookup: CDR1 SGHTA, CDR2 FQGNSA. V was shortened by 1 base and J by 1 base, with 13 bases between the two germline ends. The CDR3 sequence is CASSLVAGAIQETQYF. CDR3 coding DNA: TGTGCCAGCAGCTTAGTCGCGGGGGCCATCCAAGAGACCCAGTACTTC. Variable domain in full (rest from reference TRBV7-2 and TRBJ2-5): GAGVSQSPSNKVTEKGKDVELRCDPISGHTALYWYRQSLGQGLEFLIYFQGNSAPDKSGLPSDRFSAERTGGSVSTLTIQRTQQEDSAVYLCASSLVAGAIQETQYFGPGTRLLVL.

V usage is TRBV7-2 and J usage is TRBJ1-1; a possible D gene is TRBD1 (5 bases). The CDR3 totals 14 residues. Germline assignment: CDR1 SGHTA and CDR2 FQGNSA. The germline V and J ends were trimmed by 6 bases and 4 bases, with 15 bases remaining between them. DNA of the CDR3: TGTGCCAGCAGTCCGCTGGGGGGGACCACTGAAGCTTTCTTT. It specifies CASSPLGGTTEAFF.

This chain joins TRBV7-8 and TRBJ2-5; D ambiguous. The germline CDR1 and CDR2 sequences are SGHVS and FQNEAQ. V lost 4 bases and J lost 1, with 7 bases in between. CDR3 length: 13 residues. As DNA, the CDR3 is TGTGCCAGCAGCTACATATTCCAAGAGACCCAGTACTTC. This translates into CASSYIFQETQYF.

The chain combines TRBV29-1 with TRBJ1-2; 9 bases match TRBD1. This CDR3 has 15 amino acids. Germline V lookup: CDR1 SQVTM, CDR2 ANQGSEA. J gave up 5 bases and V 7 bases, and 14 bases lay outside the gene matches. The CDR3 loop reads CSAALGQGNLYGYTF. CDR3 nucleotides: TGCAGCGCCGCCCTCGGACAGGGGAACTTGTATGGCTACACCTTC.

Concerning this clone itself: One end of the junction fails to match germline, which may point to a read error. The V and J genes are TRBV29-1 and TRBJ1-6, with TRBD1 matching 9 bases. This CDR3 comprises 17 residues. Germline V gives CDR1 SQVTM, CDR2 ANQGSEA. The CDR3, as DNA: TGCAGGGTTGAAGTGGGACAGGGAAGATCCTATAATTCACCCCTCCACTTT. Amino acids: CRVEVGQGRSYNSPLHF. The full variable domain, with the rest looked up from reference TRBV29-1 and TRBJ1-6, is SAVISQKPSRDICQRGTSLTIQCQVDSQVTMMFWYRQQPGQSLTLIATANQGSEATYESGFVIDKFPISRPNLTFSTLTVSNMSPEDSSIYLCRVEVGQGRSYNSPLHFGNGTRLTVT.

The chain carries TRBV11-1 and TRBJ2-6; D is perhaps TRBD1 or TRBD2 (5 bases each). Germline CDR1 SGHAT, CDR2 FQDESV (reference sequence). This CDR3 has 18 residues. V shed 3 bases and J shed 0 bases, with 15 bases lying between them. CDR3 sequence: CASSLRGLSASGANVLTF. For the CDR3, the DNA is TGTGCCAGCAGCTTGAGGGGTTTGAGCGCCTCTGGGGCCAACGTCCTGACTTTC.

The V call is TRBV2, the J call TRBJ1-1; D is uncertain. The CDR3 has 17 amino acids. The germline V gene has CDR1 SNHLY and CDR2 FYNNEI. The V end lost 3 bases, the J end lost 1 base, and 18 bases lay between the germline ends. The CDR3, as DNA: TGTGCCAGCAGTGATAAAGTAACCGGGATCCCGAACACTGAAGCTTTCTTT. It encodes CASSDKVTGIPNTEAFF.

This clone was counted a few times. This rearrangement joins TRBV29-1 to TRBJ2-2, with 8 bases identical to TRBD2. V gave up 7 bases and J gave up 4 bases; unmatched junction bases: 5. The CDR3 sequence is 13 residues long. The germline V gene encodes CDR1 SQVTM and CDR2 ANQGSEA. CDR3 protein: CSGKSGGTGELFF. The CDR3 bases are TGCAGCGGTAAAAGCGGGGGCACCGGGGAGCTGTTTTTT.

The chain recombines TRBV11-2 with TRBJ1-1, with D unresolved. The CDR3 is made up of 14 amino acids. V lost 4 bases and J lost 1, with 10 bases in between. The V gene's germline CDR1 is SGHAT and CDR2 FQNNGV. As DNA, the CDR3 is TGTGCCAGCAGCTCAAGACATCGGAACACTGAAGCTTTCTTT. Amino acid sequence: CASSSRHRNTEAFF.

CDR3 protein: CASSPRGATGELFF. CDR3 nucleotide sequence: TGTGCCAGCAGCCCCAGGGGGGCCACCGGGGAGCTGTTTTTT. This chain connects TRBV7-3 to TRBJ2-2; weak D call: TRBD1 (7 bases). Trimming left V 5 bases short and J 4 bases short, with 11 bases between. The CDR3 loop spans 14 amino acids. CDR1 is SGHTA, CDR2 FQGTGA, per germline.

The chain employs TRBV2 and TRBJ1-3, with 8 nucleotides matching TRBD1. This CDR3 spans 13 amino acids. CDR1 is SNHLY, CDR2 FYNNEI, per germline. Trimming removed 7 bases from V and 7 bases from J; junction bases left unmatched: 6. DNA of the CDR3: TGTGCCAGCATGATCAACAGGGGGAACACCATATATTTT. It codes for CASMINRGNTIYF.

The V call is TRBV19, the J call TRBJ2-1; 7 bases match TRBD2. Germline CDR1 and CDR2: LNHDA and SQIVND (reference sequence). The V and J ends lost 7 bases and 4 bases, in that order; junction bases with no gene match: 1. The CDR3 extends over 12 amino acids. The CDR3: CASNGGYNEQFF. CDR3 nucleotides: TGTGCCAGTAACGGGGGGTACAATGAGCAGTTCTTC.

This chain connects TRBV7-9 to TRBJ1-2, with D hard to call. Germline CDR1 is SEHNR and CDR2 is FQNEAQ (reference sequence). This CDR3 contains 12 residues. Trimming removed 4 bases from V and 7 bases from J, with 10 bases in between. CDR3 nucleotides: TGTGCCAGCAGCTCCCAGTTGACTGGCTACACCTTC. Translation: CASSSQLTGYTF.

The rearrangement joins TRBV25-1 to TRBJ2-7, with D perhaps TRBD2 (7 bases). Trimming took 6 bases from V and 6 from J, leaving 12 bases between them. Germline V gives CDR1 MGHDK, CDR2 SYGVNS. The CDR3 contains 12 residues. CDR3 DNA sequence: TGTGCCAGCAGAGGGGGGGGAGGCGAGCAGTACTTC. It yields the protein CASRGGGGEQYF.

This clone appeared many times. The gene calls are TRBV11-2 and TRBJ2-7; D might be TRBD1 (5 bases). V shed 3 bases and J shed 5 bases, with 17 bases lying between them. The CDR3 covers 15 residues. Germline lookup yields CDR1 SGHAT and CDR2 FQNNGV. The CDR3 sequence is CASSFLGLLGNEQYF. DNA of the CDR3: TGTGCCAGCAGCTTCTTGGGGCTACTGGGGAACGAGCAGTACTTC.

This chain links TRBV7-2 with TRBJ2-3; unclear D gene. The CDR3 covers 12 residues. Germline V gene data show CDR1 as SGHTA and CDR2 as FQGNSA. The V gene lost 4 bases and the J gene lost 5 bases, with 7 bases spanning the gap. The CDR3: CASSSTLDTQYF. In DNA, the CDR3 is TGTGCCAGCAGCTCGACCCTAGATACGCAGTATTTT.

The V and J genes are TRBV7-2 and TRBJ1-2; TRBD1 matches at 7 bases. Losses at the gene ends were 4 bases for V and 4 bases for J; bases not matched to a gene: 9. This CDR3 has 15 amino acids. CDR1 and CDR2 from the germline V gene are SGHTA and FQGNSA. The CDR3 protein is CASSSQNRGGYGYTF. The CDR3 DNA reads as TGTGCCAGCAGCTCCCAGAACAGGGGTGGCTATGGCTACACCTTC.

The count of this clone is one. The chain carries TRBV5-1 and TRBJ2-5; TRBD2 aligns across 8 bases. In germline, CDR1 is SGHRS, CDR2 YFSETQ. The junction had 5 bases not matched to a gene; V was cut back by 3 bases and J by 1 base. The CDR3 totals 15 residues. In DNA, the CDR3 is TGCGCCAGCAGCTCGTTAGCGGGGATCCAAGAGACCCAGTACTTC. Amino acids: CASSSLAGIQETQYF.

In regard to this clone: This specimen includes other DNA sequences encoding the same CDR3. The gene calls are TRBV18 and TRBJ1-1; tentatively, D is TRBD1 (5 bases). In germline, CDR1 is KGHSH, CDR2 LQKENI. V was trimmed by 3 bases and J by 1 base, leaving 6 bases between them. This CDR3 has 13 amino acids. The CDR3 DNA follows: TGTGCCAGCTCACCCCAGGGGAACACTGAAGCTTTCTTT. Protein sequence: CASSPQGNTEAFF. The full variable domain, its missing parts supplied by reference TRBV18 and TRBJ1-1, is NAGVMQNPRHLVRRRGQEARLRCSPMKGHSHVYWYRQLPEEGLKFMVYLQKENIIDESGMPKERFSAEFPKEGPSILRIQQVVRGDSAAYFCASSPQGNTEAFFGQGTRLTVV.